Following are 9 T cell receptor beta chains from one sample sequenced in a study of tumor and adjacent non-tumor tissue in lung cancer. A modified ARM-PCR protocol with three rounds of nested PCR amplified TCRbeta. Each CDR3 protein is one row after TCRdb ran MiXCR on the multiplex PCR reads. The table includes about 200,000 distinct CDR3 sequences, 71% detected once. This sample's RNA came from whole unsorted tissue. Sequencing used lung tumor tissue. These receptors came from a man in his 60s with non-small cell lung cancer.

As to this clonotype: Just one base apart from a much larger clone, this may be a read error. In DNA, the CDR3 is TGTGCCAGCAGTTGGACAGGGGCTTCCCGGTTTACGCAGTATTTT. Residues: CASSWTGASRFTQYF. The V and J genes are TRBV12-3 or TRBV12-4 and TRBJ2-3; 9 nucleotides agree with TRBD1. Trimming cost V 4 bases and J 8 bases; bases outside gene matches: 10. The CDR3 is 15 amino acids.

This clonotype is a singleton in its sample. One end of the junction is discordant with germline, which a read error may explain. The chain recombines TRBV13 with TRBJ2-1, with D uncertain. This CDR3 contains 15 residues. Germline CDR1 reads PRHDT; CDR2 reads FYEKMQ (reference sequence). The chain's CDR3 is CTSSLMSATYNEQFF. The CDR3 bases are TGTACCAGCAGCTTAATGAGCGCGACCTACAATGAGCAGTTCTTC.

This clonotype came up a few times. The V call is TRBV20-1, the J call TRBJ1-1; 8 nucleotides align to TRBD1. CDR3 length equals 14 residues. Germline lookup yields CDR1 DFQATT and CDR2 SNEGSKA (reference sequence). Germline trimming cut 3 bases from V and 4 bases from J; bases unmatched to any gene: 7. The DNA of the CDR3 is TGCAGTGCTAGTCCGTTAGACAGGGGCACTGAAGCTTTCTTT. Its protein is CSASPLDRGTEAFF.

Concerning this clonotype itself: This may be a read error, as it is one base from a much larger clone. The V call is TRBV20-1, the J call TRBJ2-7, with D maybe TRBD1 (6 bases). The length of the CDR3 is 11 residues. V shed 5 bases and J shed 12 bases, with 17 bases lying between them. Looked up from germline, CDR1 is DFQATT and CDR2 is SNEGSKA (reference sequence). The CDR3 here is CSAHGTLDMYF. CDR3 DNA sequence: TGCAGTGCTCACGGGACACTTGACATGTACTTC.

Comments on this clonotype: This may arise from a read error, as a much more abundant clone is one base away. The chain combines TRBV20-1 with TRBJ1-5; the D gene is possibly TRBD1 (5 bases). Germline V gene sequence: CDR1 DFQATT, CDR2 SNEGSKA (reference sequence). V lost 7 bases to trimming and J lost 5 bases, with 12 bases between them. This CDR3 region has 12 residues. The CDR3 loop reads CSVRVGDQPQHF. CDR3 DNA sequence: TGCAGTGTTAGGGTGGGGGATCAGCCCCAGCATTTT.

This clonotype showed up just once. As the CDR3 is not closed by the conserved phenylalanine or tryptophan, this likely results from a read error. The chain recombines TRBV5-1 with TRBJ2-7, with D perhaps TRBD2 (6 bases). The CDR3 runs to 13 residues. Germline V CDR1 and CDR2: SGHRS, YFSETQ. Here the CDR3 reads CTSSLGDFYEQYL. In DNA form, the CDR3 reads TGCACCAGCAGCTTAGGGGACTTCTACGAGCAGTACTTG.

J is TRBJ2-3 and V is TRBV29-1; maybe TRBD1 (6 bases). This CDR3 has 13 residues. With 6 bases removed from V and 1 base from J, the gap between germline ends came to 11 bases. Germline V gene lookup returns CDR1 SQVTM and CDR2 ANQGSEA. CDR3 residues: CSVTKGGTDTQYF. The DNA of the CDR3 is TGCAGCGTAACTAAGGGGGGCACAGATACGCAGTATTTT.

Regarding this clonotype: The germline gene is not matched at one end of the junction; a read error may be the cause. The J gene is TRBJ2-5, the V gene TRBV7-8, with a possible D match to TRBD1 (6 bases). CDR3 size: 14 residues. The germline gives CDR1 SGHVS, CDR2 FQNEAQ. CDR3 nucleotide sequence: TGTGCCGGCAGCTTAGGACAGAGGTCGGAGACACAGTGCTTC. This codes for CAGSLGQRSETQCF. Full variable domain (rest looked up from reference TRBV7-8 and TRBJ2-5): GAGVSQSPRYKVAKRGQDVALRCDPISGHVSLFWYQQALGQGPEFLTYFQNEAQLDKSGLPSDRFFAERPEGSVSTLKIQRTQQEDSAVYLCAGSLGQRSETQCFGPGTRLLVL.

The genes are TRBV7-9 and TRBJ2-3; D not certain. There are 16 residues in the CDR3. The V end lost 1 base, the J end lost 1 base, and 12 bases lay between the germline ends. The germline gives CDR1 SEHNR, CDR2 FQNEAQ (reference sequence). CDR3 sequence reads: CASSLVQPRRTDTQYF. The CDR3 DNA reads TGTGCCAGCAGCTTAGTTCAGCCCCGACGCACAGATACGCAGTATTTT.